The clone carrying this T cell receptor beta chain came up a few times. The antigen is not known. immunoSEQ v3.0 was run at survey level. Profiled with immunoSEQ multiplex PCR; TCRdb holds only in-frame clones, not every one. The sample holds 35,000 or so clones, just under 95% seen once. Only United States sites treated participants with HIV. This entry comes from a study of long-term antiretroviral therapy in people with HIV. Study-wide findings and caveats: The range of CDR3 lengths in HIV repertoires proved narrower than that found in controls. From the mid-2000s to the late 2010s, blood was obtained, possibly while participants received older ART regimens.

Deletions cut 2 bases from V and 0 bases from J, with 14 bases between. Germline CDR1 reads MNHNS; CDR2 reads SASEGT. The CDR3 is made up of 17 amino acids. The source was unsorted PBMCs, collected 4.1 years after starting antiretroviral therapy. The chain employs TRBV6-1 and TRBJ1-3; D gene ambiguous. The sequence came from a woman in her fifties or sixties with HIV. CDR3 sequence (DNA): TGTGCCAGCAGTGAAAAGGGTAGCGGGATCTCTGGAAACACCATATATTTT. Amino acid sequence: CASSEKGSGISGNTIYF.